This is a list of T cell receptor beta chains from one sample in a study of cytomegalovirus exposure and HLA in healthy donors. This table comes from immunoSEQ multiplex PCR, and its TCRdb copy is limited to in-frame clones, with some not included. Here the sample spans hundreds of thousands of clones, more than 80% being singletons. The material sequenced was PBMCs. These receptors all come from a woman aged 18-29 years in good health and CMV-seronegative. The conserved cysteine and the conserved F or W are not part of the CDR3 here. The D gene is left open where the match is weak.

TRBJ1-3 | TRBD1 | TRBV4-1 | ASSQRQGSGNTIY
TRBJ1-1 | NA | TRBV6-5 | ASRLSGGNTEAF
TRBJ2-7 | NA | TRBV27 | ASTYSFGSYEQY
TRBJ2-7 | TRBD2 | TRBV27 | ASSFELAGVGEQY
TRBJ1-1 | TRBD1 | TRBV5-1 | ASSLEVRLDRGTEAF
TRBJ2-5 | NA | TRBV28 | ASSLSAGLETQY
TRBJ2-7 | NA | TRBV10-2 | ASSGVRISYEQY
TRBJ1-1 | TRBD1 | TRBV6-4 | ASSEKGAGGTEAF
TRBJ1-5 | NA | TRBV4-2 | ASSQASGGSEPQH
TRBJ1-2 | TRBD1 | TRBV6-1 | AIWTGNLEEYGYT
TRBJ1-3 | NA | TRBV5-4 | ASSPGWTAGNTIY
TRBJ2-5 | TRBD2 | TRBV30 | ACGGAGETQY
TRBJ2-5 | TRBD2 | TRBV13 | ASSSLSGTSRQETQY
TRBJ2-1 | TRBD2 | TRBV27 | ASSLGLTSGRGNRHEQF
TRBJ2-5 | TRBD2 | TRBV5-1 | ASSNGLARQETQY
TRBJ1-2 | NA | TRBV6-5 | ASSYSADNYGYT
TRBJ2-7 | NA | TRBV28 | ASSFFPGKGETPYEQY
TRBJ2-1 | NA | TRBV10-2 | ASSDGIYNEQF
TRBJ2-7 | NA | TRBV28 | ASRPGGSRYEQY
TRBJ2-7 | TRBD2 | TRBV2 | ASNGGSSYEQY
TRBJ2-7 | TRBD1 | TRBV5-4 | ASSSGQGTYEQY
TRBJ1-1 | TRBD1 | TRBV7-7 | ASSLAGGNTEAF
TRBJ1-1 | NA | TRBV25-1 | ASSENPGTLNTEAF
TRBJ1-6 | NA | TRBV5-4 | ASSFRRVDSPLH
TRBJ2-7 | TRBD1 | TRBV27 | ASSFRTGFYEQY
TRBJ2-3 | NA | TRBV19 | ASRGQGLSTDTQY
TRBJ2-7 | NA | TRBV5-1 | ASSLDSFSSYEQY
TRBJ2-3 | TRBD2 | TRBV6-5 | ASSYSRRAGGNTQY
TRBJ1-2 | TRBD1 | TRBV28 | ASSFSETGFYGYT
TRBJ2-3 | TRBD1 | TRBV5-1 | ASTPGQGLDTQY
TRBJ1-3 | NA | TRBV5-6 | ASSVLMAPTHTIY
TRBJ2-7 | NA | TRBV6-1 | ASSGRDQY
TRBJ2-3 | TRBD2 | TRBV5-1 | ASGRGLAESTDTQY
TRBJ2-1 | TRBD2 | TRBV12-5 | ASGLGASGVYDGEQF
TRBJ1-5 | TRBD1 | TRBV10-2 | ASSAYPSGGGNQPQH
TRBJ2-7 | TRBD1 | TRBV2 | ASHLWDSTYEQY
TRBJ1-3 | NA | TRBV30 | AWSVGAGNTIY
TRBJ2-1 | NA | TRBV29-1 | SVPSVPSYNEQF
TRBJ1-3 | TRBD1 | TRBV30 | AWMVTGDFTIY
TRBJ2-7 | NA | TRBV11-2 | ASSLVRDPYEQY
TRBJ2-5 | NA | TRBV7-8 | ASSLAERWPQETQY
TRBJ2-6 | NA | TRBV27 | ASSSESSGANVLT
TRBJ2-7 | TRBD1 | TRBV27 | ASSLSGTGHREQY
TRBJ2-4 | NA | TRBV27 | ASSTTANLAKNIQY
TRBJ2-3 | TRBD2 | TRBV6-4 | ASSPLAGQTDTQY
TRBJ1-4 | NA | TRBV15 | ATNRVPNEKLF
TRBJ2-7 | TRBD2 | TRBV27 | ASSGTSGGLEQY
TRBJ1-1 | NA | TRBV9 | ASSVDPGRNTEAF